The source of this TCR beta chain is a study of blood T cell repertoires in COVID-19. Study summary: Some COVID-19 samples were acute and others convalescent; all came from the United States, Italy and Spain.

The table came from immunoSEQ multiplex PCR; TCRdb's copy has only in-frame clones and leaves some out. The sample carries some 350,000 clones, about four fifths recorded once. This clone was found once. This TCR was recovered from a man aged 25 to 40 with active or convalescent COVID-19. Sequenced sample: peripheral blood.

The CDR3 here is CASSVALGDSYGNEQFF. The CDR3 nucleotides read TGTGCCAGCAGCGTAGCTCTTGGGGACAGTTATGGGAATGAGCAGTTCTTC. V gene TRBV9 combines with J gene TRBJ2-1, with 7 bases aligning to TRBD1. The CDR3 is made up of 17 amino acids. V shed 0 bases, J shed 7 bases, and the junction held 13 bases outside the gene matches. Germline lookup yields CDR1 SGDLS and CDR2 YYNGEE.